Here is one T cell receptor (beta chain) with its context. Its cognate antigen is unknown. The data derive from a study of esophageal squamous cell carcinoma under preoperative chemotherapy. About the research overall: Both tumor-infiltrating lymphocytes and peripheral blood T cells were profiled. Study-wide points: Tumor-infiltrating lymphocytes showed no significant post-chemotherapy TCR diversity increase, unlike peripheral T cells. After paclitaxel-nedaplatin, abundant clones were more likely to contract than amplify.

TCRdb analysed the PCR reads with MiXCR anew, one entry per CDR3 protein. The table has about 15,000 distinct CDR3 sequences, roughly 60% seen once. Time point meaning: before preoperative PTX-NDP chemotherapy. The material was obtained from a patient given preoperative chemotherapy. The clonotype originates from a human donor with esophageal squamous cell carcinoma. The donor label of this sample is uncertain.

The CDR3 DNA reads TGTGCCAGCAGCAAAGGGGGACAGGGCTTAGCTTTCTTT. It translates to CASSKGGQGLAFF. The V gene is TRBV6-1, the J gene TRBJ1-1; 9 bases match TRBD1. The germline V gene has CDR1 MNHNS and CDR2 SASEGT. The ends lost 6 bases at V and 10 bases at J; junction bases unmatched: 9. The CDR3 covers 13 residues.